A single sample is the source of the 12 T cell receptor beta chains below, sequenced in a study of OX40 agonist ivuxolimab in advanced cancers. Assay used: immunoSEQ multiplex PCR; TCRdb lists only in-frame clones, some missing. The table shows 50,000 to 75,000 clones, with 70% to 90% occurring only once. The source material was CD4+ or CD8+ T cells sorted from blood, sampled in a trial of the OX40 agonist ivuxolimab. These receptor sequences come from an adult with an advanced solid tumor such as melanoma, head and neck, liver or kidney cancer.

The chain combines TRBV11-2 with TRBJ2-7; 15 nucleotides line up with TRBD2. Germline CDR1 is SGHAT and CDR2 is FQNNGV. J gave up 0 bases and V 4 bases, and 10 bases lay outside the gene matches. The length of the CDR3 is 19 residues. DNA of the CDR3: TGTGCCAGCAGCTCACGTGTAGGACTAGCGGGGGGGAACTCCTACGAGCAGTACTTC. Protein: CASSSRVGLAGGNSYEQYF.

The J gene is TRBJ1-2, the V gene TRBV7-3; D is unclear. CDR3 length equals 13 residues. The V end lost 2 bases, the J end lost 7 bases, and 11 bases lay between the germline ends. Germline V gives CDR1 SGHTA, CDR2 FQGTGA. CDR3 sequence reads: CASSLLGVGGYTF. CDR3 nucleotides: TGTGCCAGCAGCTTATTGGGAGTGGGTGGCTACACCTTC.

Remarks on this clone: Different DNA sequences within this sample yield the same CDR3. The V gene is TRBV29-1, the J gene TRBJ2-2, with 7 bases matching TRBD1. CDR1 and CDR2 from the germline V gene are SQVTM and ANQGSEA. With 3 bases clipped from V and 4 bases from J, the junction kept 8 bases outside the gene matches. The CDR3 covers 15 residues. CDR3 sequence: CSVEKGHRGTGELFF. CDR3 bases: TGCAGCGTTGAGAAGGGACACAGGGGCACCGGGGAGCTGTTTTTT.

The chain is built from TRBV20-1 and TRBJ2-7; D unclear. The CDR3 consists of 11 residues. The germline V gene has CDR1 DFQATT and CDR2 SNEGSKA (reference sequence). The V end was cut by 4 bases, the J end by 5 bases, with 9 bases between. The CDR3 DNA follows: TGCAGTGCTACCCAGGACCACGAGCAGTACTTC. Translating gives CSATQDHEQYF.

The rearrangement joins TRBV5-5 to TRBJ2-7, with 10 nucleotides matching TRBD2. V was pared by 2 bases and J by 2 bases, with 4 bases of the junction left unmatched. This CDR3 has 15 residues. In germline, CDR1 is SGHKS, CDR2 YYEKEE (reference sequence). CDR3 DNA sequence: TGTGCCAGCAGCTTTATAAGCGGGGGGGCCTACGAGCAGTACTTC. Translating gives CASSFISGGAYEQYF. Variable domain in full (rest from reference TRBV5-5 and TRBJ2-7): DAGVTQSPTHLIKTRGQQVTLRCSPISGHKSVSWYQQVLGQGPQFIFQYYEKEERGRGNFPDRFSARQFPNYSSELNVNALLLGDSALYLCASSFISGGAYEQYFGPGTRLTVT.

V gene TRBV19 combines with J gene TRBJ1-6, with 9 bases matching TRBD1. CDR3 size: 14 residues. The V segment lost 5 bases and the J segment 7 bases; nucleotides outside the gene matches: 3. Germline-derived CDR1 and CDR2 are LNHDA and SQIVND (reference sequence). The CDR3 DNA reads TGTGCCAGTAGTCACAGGGGGCCGAATTCACCCCTCCACTTT. The encoded protein is CASSHRGPNSPLHF. Combining the CDR3 with reference TRBV19 and TRBJ1-6 gives the whole variable domain DGGITQSPKYLFRKEGQNVTLSCEQNLNHDAMYWYRQDPGQGLRLIYYSQIVNDFQKGDIAEGYSVSREKKESFPLTVTSAQKNPTAFYLCASSHRGPNSPLHFGNGTRLTVT.

The V gene is TRBV6-6, the J gene TRBJ1-2, with D maybe TRBD1 (5 bases). With 10 bases removed from V and 8 bases from J, the gap between germline ends came to 20 bases. Germline-derived CDR1 and CDR2 are MNHNY and SVGAGI (reference sequence). The CDR3 runs 13 residues. The chain's CDR3 is CATYRGTNDGYTF. Written as DNA, the CDR3 is TGTGCCACCTATCGGGGCACCAACGACGGCTACACCTTC.

CDR3 bases: TGTGCCAGCAGCCTCAGCGCGGGGTCCCTACCCTCCCTCAATGAGCAGTTCTTC. Translation: CASSLSAGSLPSLNEQFF. This chain connects TRBV11-2 to TRBJ2-1, with D maybe TRBD2 (6 bases). The V end was cut by 5 bases, the J end by 6 bases, with 26 bases between. Germline CDR1 SGHAT, CDR2 FQNNGV. This CDR3 is 18 amino acids long.

The chain employs TRBV18 and TRBJ1-2, with a weak D call TRBD1 (5 bases). This CDR3 contains 13 residues. The ends were cut back, 2 bases at V and 6 bases at J, with 10 bases in the middle. In germline, CDR1 is KGHSH, CDR2 LQKENI. This chain's CDR3 is CASSPGGWDGYTF. CDR3 in DNA: TGTGCCAGCTCACCAGGGGGTTGGGATGGCTACACCTTC.

This clone was seen a handful of times. One junction end does not reproduce the germline sequence, and a read error may be involved. V and J are TRBV6-5 and TRBJ2-7; no clear D gene. The CDR3 runs 8 residues. Germline CDR1 and CDR2: MNHEY and SVGAGI. The CDR3 DNA is TGTGCCAGGTTCCCCCCGAACTTC. It encodes CARFPPNF.

The gene calls are TRBV7-6 and TRBJ1-5; a weak D match, TRBD1 (5 bases). Germline CDR1 and CDR2: SGHVS and FNYEAQ. The V and J ends lost 5 bases and 4 bases respectively, with 12 bases between them. The CDR3 is 14 residues long. This CDR3 is CASSPGGGNQPQHF. The CDR3 nucleotides read TGTGCCAGCAGCCCGGGGGGAGGGAATCAGCCCCAGCATTTT.

The chain is built from TRBV7-2 and TRBJ1-3; the D gene is possibly TRBD1 (6 bases). The CDR3 extends over 16 amino acids. V dropped 5 bases and J dropped 2 bases, with 16 bases sitting between them. Germline CDR1 and CDR2: SGHTA and FQGNSA. Written as DNA, the CDR3 is TGTGCCAGCAGCCCGGGGGGGGGCTGGACTGGAAACACCATATATTTT. Translation: CASSPGGGWTGNTIYF.